This T cell receptor (beta chain) was identified during a study of OX40 agonist ivuxolimab in advanced cancers. Some clones are missing from TCRdb's copy, which holds only in-frame ones; the method was immunoSEQ multiplex PCR. The sample shows 45,000 to 65,000 clones, 80% to 90% of them seen only once. CDR3 size: 17 residues. From germline, CDR1 is SGHDT and CDR2 YYEEEE. Trimming took 1 base from V and 2 from J, leaving 15 bases between them. This sequence originates from an adult with an advanced solid tumor such as melanoma, head and neck, liver or kidney cancer. The source was CD4+ or CD8+ T cells sorted from blood, collected in a trial of the OX40 agonist ivuxolimab. The chain is built from TRBV5-6 and TRBJ2-2; D not certain. The CDR3 DNA sequence: TGTGCCAGCAGCTTGCTAGGGCAGGATGGAAACACCGGGGAGCTGTTTTTT. It yields the protein CASSLLGQDGNTGELFF.